Below are 5 T cell receptor beta chains sequenced from a single sample in a study of graft-versus-host responses after intestinal transplantation. Repertoires were generated with immunoSEQ multiplex PCR, while TCRdb's copy carries only in-frame clones and drops some. The sample gives some 45,000 clones, about 94% of which show up once; approximately 1.4% is in the top ten. The source material was PBMCs, sampled approximately 360 days after intestinal transplant. The receptors originated from a human patient who received an intestinal transplant, so some T cells may come from the graft donor.

This chain's CDR3 is CASSWEGTGELFF. The CDR3 DNA follows: TGCGCCAGCTCCTGGGAGGGGACCGGGGAGCTGTTTTTT. The chain has TRBV5-1 and TRBJ2-2, with 7 positions matching TRBD2. Looked up from germline, CDR1 is SGHRS and CDR2 is YFSETQ. V was pared by 7 bases and J by 5 bases, with 5 bases of the junction left unmatched. CDR3 length equals 13 residues.

The chain joins TRBV7-3 to TRBJ2-1, with TRBD2 as a possible D gene (5 bases). Trimming took 1 base from V and 9 from J, leaving 13 bases between them. Germline-derived CDR1 and CDR2 are SGHTA and FQGTGA. This CDR3 is built from 14 residues. CDR3 bases: TGTGCCAGCAGCTTAATGGCCGAGGCGGGTGAGCAGTTCTTC. It yields the protein CASSLMAEAGEQFF.

The chain employs TRBV6-1 and TRBJ1-1, with D maybe TRBD1 (5 bases). The CDR3 totals 13 residues. CDR1 and CDR2 (germline): MNHNS, SASEGT. Trimming took off 6 bases at V and 7 bases at J, with 15 bases between the two ends. The CDR3 region is CASRGGIEGEAFF. As DNA, the CDR3 is TGTGCCAGCAGGGGGGGGATTGAAGGTGAAGCTTTCTTT.

V and J are TRBV5-1 and TRBJ1-1; a weak D match, TRBD1 (5 bases). Trimming took 0 bases from V and 5 from J, leaving 14 bases between them. CDR1 is SGHRS, CDR2 YFSETQ, per germline. This CDR3 region has 15 residues. The CDR3 sequence is CASSLEALGGTEAFF. The DNA of the CDR3 is TGCGCCAGCAGCTTGGAGGCCCTCGGGGGAACTGAAGCTTTCTTT.

The gene calls are TRBV7-9 and TRBJ1-3; D is undetermined. Germline V gene data show CDR1 as SEHNR and CDR2 as FQNEAQ (reference sequence). The length of the CDR3 is 17 residues. V lost 0 bases and J lost 2, with 14 bases in between. DNA of the CDR3: TGTGCCAGCAGCTTAGCCCTCAGGACTCATCCTGGAAACACCATATATTTT. This gives the protein CASSLALRTHPGNTIYF.